These T cell receptor beta chains were read from a single sample in a study of T cell changes during pregnancy in multiple sclerosis. Libraries were prepared by immunoSEQ multiplex PCR; TCRdb keeps only in-frame clonotypes and omits some of them. The repertoire holds 78,000 or so clones, with under 95% as singletons. The specimen was peripheral blood, collected before pregnancy. All receptors come from a female donor with multiple sclerosis, enrolled in a pregnancy study. The conserved cysteine and the conserved F or W are not part of the CDR3 here. Fields, in order: CDR3 length, V gene, J gene, CDR3 protein.

len: 13; v_gene: TRBV5-8; j_gene: TRBJ2-7; CDR3aa: ASSLKGQGPYEQY
len: 12; v_gene: TRBV11-3; j_gene: TRBJ1-1; CDR3aa: ASSPRQGATEAF
len: 12; v_gene: TRBV29-1; j_gene: TRBJ2-7; CDR3aa: SVATRTEPYEQY
len: 14; v_gene: TRBV7-9; j_gene: TRBJ2-7; CDR3aa: ASSSYGGTGRTEQY
len: 14; v_gene: TRBV29-1; j_gene: TRBJ2-2; CDR3aa: SVEGGDTQNTGELF
len: 11; v_gene: TRBV2; j_gene: TRBJ2-1; CDR3aa: ASSVELNNEQF
len: 11; v_gene: TRBV27; j_gene: TRBJ1-4; CDR3aa: ASRDRGREKLF
len: 14; v_gene: TRBV27; j_gene: TRBJ1-1; CDR3aa: ASSLTSTAGSPEAF
len: 14; v_gene: TRBV5-4; j_gene: TRBJ2-1; CDR3aa: ASGSLGLMPHNEQF
len: 14; v_gene: TRBV19; j_gene: TRBJ2-7; CDR3aa: ASSNVGTSGAYEQY
len: 12; v_gene: TRBV11-2; j_gene: TRBJ2-3; CDR3aa: ASSPGLSTDTQY
len: 12; v_gene: TRBV7-2; j_gene: TRBJ2-7; CDR3aa: ASSPHRAAYEQY
len: 13; v_gene: TRBV27; j_gene: TRBJ2-7; CDR3aa: ASSDTGTNRYEQY
len: 16; v_gene: TRBV19; j_gene: TRBJ1-2; CDR3aa: ASSIKGQRDRPNYGYT
len: 14; v_gene: TRBV7-2; j_gene: TRBJ2-1; CDR3aa: ASSLGTSGRINEQF
len: 11; v_gene: TRBV5-4; j_gene: TRBJ2-3; CDR3aa: ASSLGQSDTQY
len: 13; v_gene: TRBV9; j_gene: TRBJ2-5; CDR3aa: ASSVGLAGEVTQY
len: 11; v_gene: TRBV4-1; j_gene: TRBJ2-7; CDR3aa: ASSSDSNYEQY
len: 13; v_gene: TRBV28; j_gene: TRBJ1-3; CDR3aa: ASGRGFGGGNTIY
len: 13; v_gene: TRBV11-2; j_gene: TRBJ1-1; CDR3aa: ASSLGGTGTEKAF
len: 13; v_gene: TRBV5-1; j_gene: TRBJ2-1; CDR3aa: ASSSRDRVLNEQF
len: 11; v_gene: TRBV5-6; j_gene: TRBJ1-1; CDR3aa: ASSLSTGTEAF
len: 13; v_gene: TRBV5-1; j_gene: TRBJ2-6; CDR3aa: ASSLELSGANVLT
len: 11; v_gene: TRBV28; j_gene: TRBJ2-2; CDR3aa: ASSFILVGELF
len: 13; v_gene: TRBV5-4; j_gene: TRBJ2-2; CDR3aa: ASSLRPSLTGELF
len: 13; v_gene: TRBV7-8; j_gene: TRBJ1-2; CDR3aa: ASSLGPTGQGGYT
len: 14; v_gene: TRBV4-2; j_gene: TRBJ2-1; CDR3aa: ASSQSGTGGYNEQF
len: 10; v_gene: TRBV6-1; j_gene: TRBJ2-2; CDR3aa: ASIRRTGELF
len: 14; v_gene: TRBV2; j_gene: TRBJ2-4; CDR3aa: ASSDWTGGGKNIQY
len: 12; v_gene: TRBV2; j_gene: TRBJ2-2; CDR3aa: ASRGRLVAGELF
len: 12; v_gene: TRBV19; j_gene: TRBJ1-1; CDR3aa: ASSMSGVNTEAF
len: 13; v_gene: TRBV19; j_gene: TRBJ2-7; CDR3aa: ASSIRLAVPYEQY
len: 11; v_gene: TRBV5-4; j_gene: TRBJ1-2; CDR3aa: ASSLGEWYGYT
len: 12; v_gene: TRBV6-1; j_gene: TRBJ2-3; CDR3aa: ASSARQGADTQY
len: 15; v_gene: TRBV5-4; j_gene: TRBJ1-4; CDR3aa: ASSLGGTGLEGEKLF
len: 9; v_gene: TRBV20-1; j_gene: TRBJ2-5; CDR3aa: SATSSGRTY
len: 11; v_gene: TRBV29-1; j_gene: TRBJ1-3; CDR3aa: SVGQVAGNTIY
len: 13; v_gene: TRBV19; j_gene: TRBJ1-2; CDR3aa: ASTDPGGVPYGYT
len: 9; v_gene: TRBV19; j_gene: TRBJ2-1; CDR3aa: ASTGGNEQF
len: 14; v_gene: TRBV7-3; j_gene: TRBJ2-1; CDR3aa: ASSLGFGRVGNEQF
len: 12; v_gene: TRBV5-4; j_gene: TRBJ2-3; CDR3aa: ASSLYGNTDTQY
len: 11; v_gene: TRBV7-9; j_gene: TRBJ2-7; CDR3aa: ASSPDSSYEQY